The rows below give T cell receptor beta chains drawn from one sample of a study of long-term antiretroviral therapy in people with HIV. The method was immunoSEQ multiplex PCR; TCRdb's version includes in-frame clones alone and lacks a portion of them. The sample lists around 6,500 clones, 73% seen once, with around 30% in the top ten. Sequences were derived from unsorted PBMCs, sampled 0.2 years after starting antiretroviral therapy. Receptor source: a man in his forties with HIV. Both conserved end residues are part of each CDR3. D genes are given only for firm matches. Only some rows state a clone size, as once, few, many or a class for expanded clones.

v_gene	abundance	j_gene	d_gene	CDR3aa	CDR3nt
TRBV9	.	TRBJ1-5	.	CASSGESGAQHF	TGTGCCAGCAGCGGTGAGTCCGGGGCCCAGCATTTT
TRBV6-4	few	TRBJ1-6	.	CASSVNTLGSPLHF	TGTGCCAGCAGTGTAAACACTCTAGGGTCACCCCTCCACTTT
TRBV28	few	TRBJ1-1	TRBD1	CASLGQENTEAFF	TGTGCCAGCCTCGGACAGGAGAACACTGAAGCTTTCTTT
TRBV6-5	.	TRBJ2-3	.	CASTTGSGWEDTQYF	TGTGCCAGCACCACCGGGTCAGGGTGGGAGGATACGCAGTATTTT
TRBV5-1	.	TRBJ2-1	.	CASSLAQGWGNEQFF	TGCGCCAGCAGCTTGGCTCAGGGGTGGGGCAATGAGCAGTTCTTC
TRBV5-1	.	TRBJ1-2	.	CASNRSPEGPQFNYGYTF	TGCGCCAGCAACCGATCTCCAGAGGGGCCCCAATTTAACTATGGCTACACCTTC
TRBV28	.	TRBJ1-5	.	CASTSPSQPQHF	TGTGCCAGCACCTCCCCCAGTCAGCCCCAGCATTTT
TRBV19	.	TRBJ1-5	.	CASHLFGGSNQPQHF	TGTGCCAGCCACCTGTTTGGGGGCAGCAATCAGCCCCAGCATTTT
TRBV7-9	.	TRBJ2-7	.	CASSLSTGGPYEQYF	TGTGCCAGCAGCTTATCAACGGGGGGCCCTTACGAGCAGTACTTC
TRBV30	.	TRBJ1-1	TRBD1	CACISRDSNTEAFF	TGTGCCTGCATCTCCCGGGACAGTAACACTGAAGCTTTCTTT
TRBV30	.	TRBJ1-2	.	CAWSEGSKLYGYTF	TGTGCCTGGAGTGAGGGTAGTAAACTCTATGGCTACACCTTC
TRBV4-1	.	TRBJ1-4	.	CASSQERATNEKLFF	TGCGCCAGCAGCCAAGAGAGGGCAACTAATGAAAAACTGTTTTTT
TRBV9	once	TRBJ2-7	.	CASSVGQGPSYEQYF	TGTGCCAGCAGCGTAGGGCAGGGTCCCTCCTACGAGCAGTACTTC
TRBV5-4	few	TRBJ2-3	TRBD1	CASSFGTGGVEDTQYF	TGTGCCAGCAGCTTTGGGACAGGGGGCGTGGAAGATACGCAGTATTTT
TRBV5-1	.	TRBJ2-1	.	CASRHLEASYNEQFF	TGCGCCAGCAGGCACCTAGAGGCCTCCTACAATGAGCAGTTCTTC
TRBV7-8	.	TRBJ2-1	TRBD1	CASSLGQGAINEQFF	TGTGCCAGCAGCTTAGGACAGGGGGCTATTAATGAGCAGTTCTTC
TRBV27	.	TRBJ1-5	.	CASSPLGNQPQHF	TGTGCCAGCAGTCCGCTCGGGAATCAGCCCCAGCATTTT
TRBV10-3	once	TRBJ1-5	TRBD1	CAISDSDRGNQPQHF	TGTGCCATCAGTGACTCTGACAGGGGAAATCAGCCCCAGCATTTT
TRBV5-4	.	TRBJ2-2	.	CASSLARAGGTGELFF	TGTGCCAGCAGCTTGGCCAGAGCGGGTGGCACCGGGGAGCTGTTTTTT
TRBV2	.	TRBJ1-1	TRBD1	CASSEGTGGSEAFF	TGTGCCAGCAGTGAGGGGACAGGGGGAAGTGAAGCTTTCTTT
TRBV19	.	TRBJ2-7	.	CASSIGTGPFYEQYF	TGTGCCAGTAGTATAGGCACAGGTCCTTTCTACGAGCAGTACTTC
TRBV6-5	.	TRBJ2-7	.	CASSLPQTDYEQYF	TGTGCCAGCAGTTTACCTCAGACAGACTACGAGCAGTACTTC
TRBV9	.	TRBJ2-1	TRBD2	CASTTERGAQYNEQFF	TGTGCCAGCACTACCGAGCGGGGGGCACAATACAATGAGCAGTTCTTC
TRBV6-5	.	TRBJ2-1	.	CASSPAAGNYNEQFF	TGTGCCAGCAGTCCCGCCGCAGGGAACTACAATGAGCAGTTCTTC
TRBV4-1	.	TRBJ1-5	.	CASSPGGAVHQPQHF	TGCGCCAGCAGCCCCGGCGGTGCGGTCCATCAGCCCCAGCATTTT
TRBV4-1	.	TRBJ1-1	.	CASSQEWGTDTEAFF	TGCGCCAGCAGCCAAGAGTGGGGAACGGACACTGAAGCTTTCTTT
TRBV7-8	.	TRBJ2-5	.	CASSSFEETQYF	TGTGCCAGCAGTTCCTTCGAGGAGACCCAGTACTTC
TRBV7-8	.	TRBJ2-7	.	CASSLAGRSNYEQYF	TGTGCCAGCAGCTTAGCAGGAAGGTCGAACTACGAGCAGTACTTC
TRBV11-2	.	TRBJ2-2	TRBD1	CASSLTGPAGTGELFF	TGTGCCAGCAGTTTGACAGGGCCCGCGGGCACCGGGGAGCTGTTTTTT
TRBV6-1	.	TRBJ2-7	.	CASSLDGSSYEQYF	TGTGCCAGCAGTCTGGACGGGAGCTCCTACGAGCAGTACTTC
TRBV18	few	TRBJ2-7	.	CASSPDSSYEQYF	TGTGCCAGCTCACCAGACAGTTCCTACGAGCAGTACTTC
TRBV30	.	TRBJ1-2	TRBD1	CAWRRPTGGENYGYTF	TGTGCCTGGCGTCGACCCACAGGGGGTGAGAACTATGGCTACACCTTC
TRBV4-1	.	TRBJ1-5	TRBD1	CASSRGQGGNQPQHF	TGCGCCAGCAGCCGAGGACAGGGTGGAAATCAGCCCCAGCATTTT
TRBV25-1	.	TRBJ1-3	.	CASGAGRTIYF	TGTGCCAGCGGGGCGGGACGGACCATATATTTT
TRBV19	few	TRBJ2-7	TRBD2	CASSMVSGEYYEQYF	TGTGCCAGTAGTATGGTTAGCGGGGAGTACTACGAGCAGTACTTC
TRBV6-6	.	TRBJ1-2	.	CASRPGPEGGYTF	TGTGCCAGCAGGCCGGGCCCCGAGGGTGGCTACACCTTC
TRBV5-1	.	TRBJ2-2	TRBD2	CASSLGLAVGELFF	TGCGCCAGCAGCTTGGGACTAGCGGTCGGGGAGCTGTTTTTT
TRBV5-4	.	TRBJ1-4	.	CASSLTPTNEKLFF	TGTGCCAGCAGCTTGACACCAACTAATGAAAAACTGTTTTTT
TRBV7-9	.	TRBJ1-2	.	CASSTGQVYGYTF	TGTGCCAGCAGCACCGGGCAGGTCTATGGCTACACCTTC
TRBV7-8	once	TRBJ1-2	.	CASSLVGNGNYGYTF	TGTGCCAGCAGCTTAGTGGGAAATGGGAACTATGGCTACACCTTC
TRBV18	.	TRBJ2-1	TRBD2	CASSPPGLAGGYNEQFF	TGTGCCAGCTCACCACCGGGACTAGCGGGGGGATACAATGAGCAGTTCTTC
TRBV19	once	TRBJ1-5	.	CASTWTDSNQPQHF	TGTGCCAGTACGTGGACAGATAGCAATCAGCCCCAGCATTTT
TRBV30	.	TRBJ2-2	TRBD1	CAWSVGTVAGELFF	TGTGCCTGGAGTGTTGGGACAGTTGCCGGGGAGCTGTTTTTT
TRBV21-1	.	TRBJ1-1	.	CASSKRKDGQGRSNTEAFF	TGTGCCAGCAGCAAAAGGAAAGATGGACAGGGGCGATCGAACACTGAAGCTTTCTTT
TRBV5-6	.	TRBJ2-5	.	CASSFPGGETQYF	TGTGCCAGCAGCTTCCCCGGGGGAGAGACCCAGTACTTC
TRBV6-1	.	TRBJ2-7	TRBD1	CASSLDRLGTYEQYF	TGTGCCAGCAGTCTGGACAGGTTAGGTACCTACGAGCAGTACTTC
TRBV18	.	TRBJ1-1	.	CASSPSVLNTEAFF	TGTGCCAGCTCCCCCTCGGTTCTGAACACTGAAGCTTTCTTT
TRBV7-2	.	TRBJ2-7	.	CASSLSGAELYEQYF	TGTGCCAGCAGCCTATCAGGGGCCGAACTCTACGAGCAGTACTTC
TRBV5-6	.	TRBJ2-7	.	CASNYQGSPYEQYF	TGTGCCAGCAACTACCAGGGATCCCCCTACGAGCAGTACTTC
TRBV19	.	TRBJ1-5	.	CASSIRTDLSNQPQHF	TGTGCCAGTAGTATAAGGACAGATCTTAGCAATCAGCCCCAGCATTTT
TRBV5-4	.	TRBJ2-5	.	CASSLAGPIIPWQETQYF	TGTGCCAGCAGCTTGGCCGGGCCGATAATCCCGTGGCAAGAGACCCAGTACTTC
TRBV5-4	few	TRBJ1-2	TRBD1	CASSPDGTENYGYTF	TGTGCCAGCAGCCCAGATGGGACAGAGAACTATGGCTACACCTTC
TRBV6-1	.	TRBJ1-2	.	CASSPAEGTNYGYTF	TGTGCCAGCAGTCCTGCGGAGGGGACTAACTATGGCTACACCTTC
TRBV5-8	.	TRBJ1-2	.	CASTWVIGGPYGYTF	TGTGCCAGCACCTGGGTTATCGGGGGCCCCTATGGCTACACCTTC
TRBV6-5	.	TRBJ1-2	.	CASTSGDYGYTF	TGTGCCAGCACCTCCGGGGACTATGGCTACACCTTC
TRBV13	.	TRBJ1-4	.	CASSLGRREFEKLFF	TGTGCCAGCAGCTTAGGACGCAGGGAATTTGAAAAACTGTTTTTT